This T cell receptor (beta chain) is drawn from a study of cytomegalovirus exposure and HLA in healthy donors. Study-level background: Early released data comprised 80 million or so unique TCRs from HLA-typed donors.

Regarding the study as a whole: With DRB1 most and HLA-C fewest, TCR association rates differed between HLA loci in a later analysis.

As regards this clone: The antigen is undetermined.

Germline CDR1 SEHNR, CDR2 FQNEAQ (reference sequence). With 4 bases clipped from V and 4 bases from J, the junction kept 10 bases outside the gene matches. CDR3 length equals 16 residues. PCR was performed using 60 Vbeta and 13 Jbeta primers. Only in-frame clones appear in the TCRdb table, and some are missing; sequencing was by immunoSEQ multiplex PCR. Of just over 200,000 clones in the sample, about 70% were seen once. This rearrangement joins TRBV7-9 to TRBJ1-2; TRBD1 agrees at 9 bases. This clonotype was sampled from a man aged 35-49 years in good health and CMV-seropositive. The sample was PBMCs. The CDR3 spells CASSSLAGQGFYGYTF. CDR3 DNA: TGTGCCAGCAGCTCCTTAGCGGGACAGGGCTTCTATGGCTACACCTTC.